What follows is one TCR beta chain and its context. Its specificity is not known. CD45RA+ naive and CD45RA-negative memory subsets were separated from CD4+ cells. This entry is derived from a study of shared clonotypes between healthy human individuals. Background on the study: CD4 naive and memory got three plates each, CD8 naive two, CD8 memory one.

This CDR3 contains 17 residues. Germline CDR1 is LGHNT and CDR2 is FRNRAP. Trimming left V 0 bases short and J 0 bases short, with 12 bases between. Clones were read by immunoSEQ multiplex PCR, and TCRdb kept only the in-frame ones, dropping some. This table holds 2 million to 2.5 million clones, about 90% found once. The study's findings and limits: The four-donor shared clonotypes exceeded non-shared clonotypes in generation probability, with non-shared ones scoring lower.

The clonotype comes from a man between 18 and 29 years old in good health. Some clones in this sample may be carry-over from other donors' samples. This rearrangement joins TRBV12-5 to TRBJ2-1, with a weak D call TRBD2 (7 bases). Sequenced sample: naive CD4+ T cells from PBMCs. The subset here: CD45RA+ positively selected. The CDR3 protein is CASGLVLGGGSYNEQFF. The CDR3 DNA is TGTGCTAGTGGTTTGGTACTGGGAGGGGGCTCCTACAATGAGCAGTTCTTC.